The clone carrying this T cell receptor beta chain was counted only a few times. TCRdb analysed the RT-PCR reads with MiXCR anew, one entry per CDR3 protein. The table shows 650,000 to 800,000 distinct CDR3 sequences, with 13% to 15% occurring only once. The CDR3 sequence is 14 residues long. Trimming took off 5 bases at V and 2 bases at J, with 12 bases between the two ends. The germline V gene has CDR1 LNHDA and CDR2 SQIVND (reference sequence). The material sequenced was memory CD4+ T cells from blood. This receptor was obtained from a female donor in good health, serving as a healthy control. The chain employs TRBV19 and TRBJ1-2; D uncertain. The CDR3 sequence: CASSVHGPNYGYTF. CDR3 coding DNA: TGTGCCAGTAGTGTACACGGACCAAACTATGGCTACACCTTC.